Listed below are T cell receptor beta chains from one sample, sequenced in a study of patients and donors after allogeneic stem cell transplantation. Using its own MiXCR run on the RT-PCR reads, TCRdb lists one record per CDR3 protein. This table has approximately 200,000 distinct CDR3 sequences, roughly 40% appearing once. Sequenced sample: blood, either unsorted or a sorted T cell fraction (not recorded which). The origin of the receptors is a human donor who was either an allogeneic HSCT recipient or a stem cell or donor lymphocyte infusion donor (not recorded which). It is not recorded whose cells these are; they may come from a transplant donor. CDR3s leave out the opening cysteine and the closing phenylalanine or tryptophan. Each record gives: V gene, clone size, CDR3 protein. Size values are once, few and many counts, or a class for expanded clones, and some rows have none.

TRBV12-3/TRBV12-4,.,ASSPGLAGRNEQF
TRBV7-9,.,ASSPNWETNEQF
TRBV6-5,.,ASSYPRGRGRTEAF
TRBV7-9,.,ASSRNDWSNEQF
TRBV7-8,.,ASSLTGGSNQPQH
TRBV12-3/TRBV12-4,few,ASSRGTATGELF
TRBV28,.,ASSPSDRVPEAF
TRBV25-1,.,ASSEPRTSGSDNEQF
TRBV9,.,ASSVEGETYEQY
TRBV29-1,few,SAAGTSSEAF
TRBV2,few,ASEETSSYNSPLH
TRBV12-3/TRBV12-4,few,ASSFGRSDNSPLH
TRBV7-9,.,ASSGGAGGGTEAF
TRBV12-3/TRBV12-4,.,ASSYGTSGEQY
TRBV4-2,few,ASSQEAGGPAETQY
TRBV7-9,.,ASSDDGDLFADTQY
TRBV9,.,ASSVASGTDTQY